This T cell receptor (beta chain) emerged from a study of T cells in Graves' hyperthyroidism and ophthalmopathy. Findings and caveats of the study: A 13 V-J signature model discriminated ophthalmopathy versus stable hyperthyroidism.

Researchers took RNA transcripts and amplified the TCR beta CDR3 regions from them. With the HTBI primer set, the TCR CDR3 went through a first round of RT-PCR. TCRdb analysed the multiplex PCR reads with MiXCR anew, one entry per CDR3 protein. The sample holds 500,000 to 750,000 distinct CDR3 sequences, less than 20% seen once. This clonotype was detected ten times or more. The antigen is not known. An absence of ophthalmopathy progression within 18 months meant stable Graves' hyperthyroidism. Used for diagnoses were clinical symptoms, serum thyroxine and TRAb, thyroid ultrasound and orbital computed tomography. The origin of this receptor is a woman in her 30s with Graves' hyperthyroidism. The specimen was blood.

The CDR3 DNA is TGTGCCAGCAGCTTCTCGGGACAGGCCACAGATACGCAGTATTTT. Its translation is CASSFSGQATDTQYF. The V and J genes are TRBV11-2 and TRBJ2-3; TRBD1 matches at 8 bases. The CDR3 consists of 15 residues. V gave up 3 bases and J gave up 2 bases; unmatched junction bases: 4. Germline assignment: CDR1 SGHAT and CDR2 FQNNGV. The full variable domain, completed using reference TRBV11-2 and TRBJ2-3, is EAGVAQSPRYKIIEKRQSVAFWCNPISGHATLYWYQQILGQGPKLLIQFQNNGVVDDSQLPKDRFSAERLKGVDSTLKIQPAKLEDSAVYLCASSFSGQATDTQYFGPGTRLTVL.